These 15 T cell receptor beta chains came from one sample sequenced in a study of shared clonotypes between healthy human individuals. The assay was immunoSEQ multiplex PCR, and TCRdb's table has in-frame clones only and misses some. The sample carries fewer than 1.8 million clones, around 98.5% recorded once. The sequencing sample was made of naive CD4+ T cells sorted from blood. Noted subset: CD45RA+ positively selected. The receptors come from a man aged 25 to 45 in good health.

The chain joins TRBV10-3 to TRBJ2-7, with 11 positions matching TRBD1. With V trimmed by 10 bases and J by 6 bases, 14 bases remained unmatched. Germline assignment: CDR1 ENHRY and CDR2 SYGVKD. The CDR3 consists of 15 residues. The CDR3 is CATIRGTGGMGEQYF. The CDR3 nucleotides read TGTGCCACCATCCGGGGGACAGGGGGTATGGGCGAGCAGTACTTC.

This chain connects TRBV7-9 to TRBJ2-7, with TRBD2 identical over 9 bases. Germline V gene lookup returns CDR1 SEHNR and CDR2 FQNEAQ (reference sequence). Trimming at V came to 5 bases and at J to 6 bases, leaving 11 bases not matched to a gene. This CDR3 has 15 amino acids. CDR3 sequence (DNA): TGTGCCAGCAGCCCGATTTCTGGCGGGAGGGCCGAGCAGTACTTC. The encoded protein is CASSPISGGRAEQYF.

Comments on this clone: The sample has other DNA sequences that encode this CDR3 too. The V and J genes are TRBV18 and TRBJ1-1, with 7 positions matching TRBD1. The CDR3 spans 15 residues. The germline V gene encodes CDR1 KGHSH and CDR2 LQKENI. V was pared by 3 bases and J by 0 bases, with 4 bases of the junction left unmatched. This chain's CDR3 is CASSPLTGMNTEAFF. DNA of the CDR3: TGTGCCAGCTCACCGTTGACAGGGATGAACACTGAAGCTTTCTTT.

The CDR3 reads CASSAERAGVQETQYF. The CDR3 region has the DNA TGTGCCAGCAGCGCAGAAAGAGCGGGAGTCCAAGAGACCCAGTACTTC. The rearrangement uses TRBV5-4 and TRBJ2-5; 8 positions agree with TRBD2. V lost 4 bases and J lost 1; bases outside the gene matches: 9. This CDR3 is built from 16 residues. CDR1 and CDR2 (germline): SGHNT, YYREEE (reference sequence). Combining the CDR3 with reference TRBV5-4 and TRBJ2-5 gives the whole variable domain ETGVTQSPTHLIKTRGQQVTLRCSSQSGHNTVSWYQQALGQGPQFIFQYYREEENGRGNFPPRFSGLQFPNYSSELNVNALELDDSALYLCASSAERAGVQETQYFGPGTRLLVL.

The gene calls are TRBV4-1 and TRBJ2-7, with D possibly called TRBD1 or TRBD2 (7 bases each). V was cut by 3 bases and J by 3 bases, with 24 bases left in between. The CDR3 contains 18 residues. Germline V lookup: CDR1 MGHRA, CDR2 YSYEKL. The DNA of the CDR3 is TGCGCCAGCAGCCAGAGGGGGCTCCGGGGCGGGAGTGACTACGAGCAGTACTTC. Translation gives CASSQRGLRGGSDYEQYF.

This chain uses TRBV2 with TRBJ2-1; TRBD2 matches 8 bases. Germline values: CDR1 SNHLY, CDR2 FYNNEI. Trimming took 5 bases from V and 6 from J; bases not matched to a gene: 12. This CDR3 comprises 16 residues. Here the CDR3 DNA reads TGTGCCAGCAGTTCAGCACCGGGACTAGACTCCAATGAGCAGTTCTTC. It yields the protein CASSSAPGLDSNEQFF.

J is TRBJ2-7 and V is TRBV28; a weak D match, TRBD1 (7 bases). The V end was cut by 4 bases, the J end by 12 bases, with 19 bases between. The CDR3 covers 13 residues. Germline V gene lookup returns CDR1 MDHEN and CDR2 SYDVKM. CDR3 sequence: CASSYSAQGGGYF. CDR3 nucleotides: TGTGCCAGCAGTTATTCGGCCCAGGGGGGCGGGTACTTC.

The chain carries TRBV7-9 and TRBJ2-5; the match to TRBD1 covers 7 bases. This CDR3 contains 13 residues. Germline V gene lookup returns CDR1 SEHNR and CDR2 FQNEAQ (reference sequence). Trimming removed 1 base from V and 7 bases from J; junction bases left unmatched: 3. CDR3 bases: TGTGCCAGCAGCTTAGACAGGGGCTTGACCCAGTACTTC. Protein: CASSLDRGLTQYF.

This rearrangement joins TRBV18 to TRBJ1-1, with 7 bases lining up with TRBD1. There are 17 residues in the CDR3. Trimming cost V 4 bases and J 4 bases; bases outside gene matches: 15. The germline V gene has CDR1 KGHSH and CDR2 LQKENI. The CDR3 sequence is CASSLALIQTGVTEAFF. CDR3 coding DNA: TGTGCCAGCTCACTCGCCTTAATACAAACAGGGGTCACTGAAGCTTTCTTT.

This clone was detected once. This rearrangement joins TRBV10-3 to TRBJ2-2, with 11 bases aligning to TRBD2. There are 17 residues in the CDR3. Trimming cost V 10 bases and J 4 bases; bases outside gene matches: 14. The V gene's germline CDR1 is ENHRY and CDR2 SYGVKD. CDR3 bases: TGTGCCACCCTGGGGACTAGCGGAGGGGTTAGCACCGGGGAGCTGTTTTTT. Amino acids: CATLGTSGGVSTGELFF.

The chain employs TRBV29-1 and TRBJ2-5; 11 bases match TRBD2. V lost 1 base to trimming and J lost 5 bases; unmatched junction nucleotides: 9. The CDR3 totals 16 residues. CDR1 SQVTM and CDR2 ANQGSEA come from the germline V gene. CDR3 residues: CSVEGASGRLSETQYF. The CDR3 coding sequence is TGCAGCGTTGAAGGGGCTAGCGGGAGGCTTTCGGAGACCCAGTACTTC.

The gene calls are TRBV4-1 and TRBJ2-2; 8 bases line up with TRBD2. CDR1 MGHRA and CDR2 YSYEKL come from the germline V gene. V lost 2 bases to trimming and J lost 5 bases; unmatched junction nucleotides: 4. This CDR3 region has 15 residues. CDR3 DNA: TGCGCCAGCAGCCAACAACTAGCGGTAACCGGGGAGCTGTTTTTT. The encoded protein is CASSQQLAVTGELFF.

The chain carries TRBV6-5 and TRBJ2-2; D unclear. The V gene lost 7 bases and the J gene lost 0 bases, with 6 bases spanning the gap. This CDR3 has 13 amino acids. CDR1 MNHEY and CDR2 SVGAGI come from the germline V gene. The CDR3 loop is CASTNPNTGELFF. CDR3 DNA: TGTGCCAGCACCAATCCGAACACCGGGGAGCTGTTTTTT.

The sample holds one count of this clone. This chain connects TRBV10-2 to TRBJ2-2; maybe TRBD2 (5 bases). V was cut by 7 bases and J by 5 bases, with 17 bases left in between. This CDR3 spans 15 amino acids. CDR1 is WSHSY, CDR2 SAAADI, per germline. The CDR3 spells CASNYFGEGTGELFF. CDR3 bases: TGCGCCAGCAATTATTTCGGAGAGGGAACCGGGGAGCTGTTTTTT.

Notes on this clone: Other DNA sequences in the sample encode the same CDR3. The CDR3 bases are TGTGCCAGCAGCTTAGTTTCGAACACCGGGGAGCTGTTTTTT. This translates into CASSLVSNTGELFF. The gene calls are TRBV7-9 and TRBJ2-2; the D is unclear. Per the germline V gene, CDR1 is SEHNR and CDR2 is FQNEAQ (reference sequence). The CDR3 totals 14 residues. V was trimmed by 1 base and J by 0 bases, leaving 3 bases between them.